This TCR beta chain was recovered during a study of shared clonotypes between healthy human individuals. Findings of the study overall: Clonotype sharing across a few donors was observed for 5% to 6.5% of naive CD4 clonotypes.

Comment on this clone: The antigen is undetermined. A far larger clone lies a single base away; this is likely a read error. Distinct nucleotide sequences in the sample also encode this CDR3.

The naive CD8 subset, CD45RO-negative cells positively selected for CCR7, excluded terminally differentiated effector memory CD45RA+ cells. Repertoires were generated with immunoSEQ multiplex PCR, while TCRdb's copy carries only in-frame clones and drops some. The sample lists 550,000 to 750,000 clones, about 92% occurring once. Germline CDR1 reads SGDLS; CDR2 reads YYNGEE. Trimming removed 4 bases from V and 4 bases from J, with 6 bases in between. This CDR3 is built from 11 residues. This TCR came from a man aged 25 to 40 in good health. Sequences were obtained from naive CD8+ T cells sorted from blood. The chain employs TRBV9 and TRBJ2-7; D unclear. The CDR3 region has the DNA TGTGCCAGCAGCCCCGGTTACGAGCAGTACTTC. Its translation: CASSPGYEQYF. Looking up the rest from reference TRBV9 and TRBJ2-7 gives the full variable domain: DSGVTQTPKHLITATGQRVTLRCSPRSGDLSVYWYQQSLDQGLQFLIQYYNGEERAKGNILERFSAQQFPDLHSELNLSSLELGDSALYFCASSPGYEQYFGPGTRLTVT.